The 10 T cell receptor beta chains below all came from one sample that was sequenced in a study of shared clonotypes between healthy human individuals. Here immunoSEQ multiplex PCR was the method, and the copy in TCRdb shows in-frame clones only, minus some. The profile shows some 1,600,000 clones, 95% to 99% of them singletons. Sequenced input: naive CD4+ T cells sorted from blood. As to subset: CD45RA+ positively selected. These receptors all come from a man aged 30-40 years in good health.

The CDR3 reads CASSQEGHYGWARKRYNEQFF. In nucleotides, the CDR3 is TGCGCCAGCAGCCAAGAGGGTCATTACGGTTGGGCTAGGAAGAGATACAATGAGCAGTTCTTC. J is TRBJ2-1 and V is TRBV4-3; D unresolved. This CDR3 region has 21 residues. Between the trimmed V and J ends, which lost 0 bases and 4 bases, there was a span of 28 bases. Germline V gene data show CDR1 as LGHNA and CDR2 as YSLEER.

The rearrangement uses TRBV6-1 and TRBJ1-5; 7 bases agree with TRBD1. The CDR3 has 15 residues. CDR1 and CDR2 from the germline V gene are MNHNS and SASEGT. With V trimmed by 4 bases and J by 4 bases, 7 bases remained unmatched. The CDR3 loop reads CASSGQGGLNQPQHF. In DNA form, the CDR3 reads TGTGCCAGCAGTGGACAGGGAGGGTTGAATCAGCCCCAGCATTTT.

This rearrangement joins TRBV7-8 to TRBJ2-1; D gene ambiguous. CDR1 is SGHVS, CDR2 FQNEAQ, per germline. The CDR3 contains 12 residues. V was trimmed by 1 base and J by 14 bases, leaving 12 bases between them. The CDR3 DNA reads as TGTGCCAGCAGCTTAGGTCCCCTCCGGAAGTTCTTC. Translated, it gives CASSLGPLRKFF.

The J gene is TRBJ2-7, the V gene TRBV5-1; D assignment may be TRBD1 or TRBD2 (6 bases each). In germline, CDR1 is SGHRS, CDR2 YFSETQ. V was clipped by 0 bases and J by 7 bases, with 20 bases between them. The length of the CDR3 is 16 residues. CDR3 DNA sequence: TGCGCCAGCAGCTTGGGCCCCCAGGGGACTTATTTAGAGCAGTACTTC. Its translation: CASSLGPQGTYLEQYF.

A note on this clone: This sample includes further DNA sequences coding for the same CDR3. J is TRBJ2-7 and V is TRBV7-2; maybe TRBD1 (5 bases). CDR3 length: 12 residues. Germline assignment: CDR1 SGHTA and CDR2 FQGNSA. Deletions cut 5 bases from V and 3 bases from J, with 8 bases between. The CDR3 sequence is CASSRQGYEQYF. CDR3 nucleotide sequence: TGTGCCAGCAGCAGGCAGGGCTACGAGCAGTACTTC.

The rearrangement uses TRBV28 and TRBJ1-4; 9 nucleotides align to TRBD1. Germline V gene sequence: CDR1 MDHEN, CDR2 SYDVKM. V lost 2 bases to trimming and J lost 5 bases; unmatched junction nucleotides: 0. CDR3 size: 14 residues. The CDR3 loop is CASSLGTGNEKLFF. CDR3 sequence (DNA): TGTGCCAGCAGTTTAGGGACAGGGAATGAAAAACTGTTTTTT.

The table lists this clone with a count of one. The chain carries TRBV7-8 and TRBJ2-5, with TRBD2 identical over 8 bases. CDR3 length: 15 residues. V shed 4 bases and J 5 bases; nucleotides not matched to a gene: 9. Germline CDR1 reads SGHVS; CDR2 reads FQNEAQ. The CDR3 reads CASSSQSGSWETQYF. The CDR3 nucleotides read TGTGCCAGCAGCTCGCAGAGCGGGAGTTGGGAGACCCAGTACTTC.

The gene calls are TRBV5-5 and TRBJ1-1; D call uncertain. Trimming removed 5 bases at V and 7 bases at J, with 24 bases between. The CDR3 is 16 amino acids. Germline V gives CDR1 SGHKS, CDR2 YYEKEE (reference sequence). CDR3 loop: CASSFILGNTRDEAFF. The CDR3 region has the DNA TGTGCCAGCAGTTTTATTTTGGGGAACACTCGGGATGAAGCTTTCTTT.

The rearrangement joins TRBV29-1 to TRBJ2-3; D gene unclear. This CDR3 has 12 amino acids. Per the germline V gene, CDR1 is SQVTM and CDR2 is ANQGSEA. The V gene lost 0 bases and the J gene lost 5 bases, with 6 bases spanning the gap. The CDR3 here is CSVEDLGDTQYF. The CDR3 region has the DNA TGCAGCGTTGAAGATCTCGGAGATACGCAGTATTTT.

The chain is built from TRBV2 and TRBJ2-1; 10 bases are a match to TRBD2. The germline gives CDR1 SNHLY, CDR2 FYNNEI. This CDR3 is built from 15 residues. After removal of 7 bases from V and 6 bases from J, the junction contained 9 bases not matched to a gene. CDR3 DNA: TGTGCCAGCACCTATCAGGCTAGCGGGAGCAATGAGCAGTTCTTC. This codes for CASTYQASGSNEQFF.